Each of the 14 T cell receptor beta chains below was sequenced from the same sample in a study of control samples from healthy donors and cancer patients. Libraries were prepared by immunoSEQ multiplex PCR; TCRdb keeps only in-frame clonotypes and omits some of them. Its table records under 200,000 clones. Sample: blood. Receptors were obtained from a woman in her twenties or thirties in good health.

The CDR3 region is CASSRGRSHYEQYF. The CDR3 region has the DNA TGTGCCAGCAGCCGCGGGCGATCTCACTACGAGCAGTACTTC. This chain connects TRBV11-2 to TRBJ2-7; a possible D gene is TRBD2 (5 bases). Per the germline V gene, CDR1 is SGHAT and CDR2 is FQNNGV. V was trimmed by 5 bases and J by 3 bases, leaving 14 bases between them. This CDR3 region has 14 residues.

The CDR3 coding sequence is TGTGCCAGCAGTTATAGCGGGGGCCGCACCGGGGAGCTGTTTTTT. Residues: CASSYSGGRTGELFF. This chain joins TRBV6-2 or TRBV6-3 and TRBJ2-2; 9 bases map to TRBD2. With V trimmed by 3 bases and J by 4 bases, 3 bases remained unmatched. The CDR3 has 15 amino acids. Germline-derived CDR1 and CDR2 are MNHEY and SVGEGT.

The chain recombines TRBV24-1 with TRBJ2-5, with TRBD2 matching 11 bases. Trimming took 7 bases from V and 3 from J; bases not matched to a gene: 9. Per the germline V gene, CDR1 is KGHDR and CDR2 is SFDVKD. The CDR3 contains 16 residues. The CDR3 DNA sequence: TGTGCCACCAGCTCGCCTAGCGGGGGGCTGAAAGAGACCCAGTACTTC. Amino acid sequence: CATSSPSGGLKETQYF.

This chain's CDR3 is CASSESGRYGYTF. DNA of the CDR3: TGTGCCAGCAGTGAAAGTGGCCGGTATGGCTACACCTTC. The chain couples TRBV6-1 to TRBJ1-2, with D hard to call. V lost 2 bases and J lost 5, with 9 bases in between. Germline V gene lookup returns CDR1 MNHNS and CDR2 SASEGT. The CDR3 contains 13 residues.

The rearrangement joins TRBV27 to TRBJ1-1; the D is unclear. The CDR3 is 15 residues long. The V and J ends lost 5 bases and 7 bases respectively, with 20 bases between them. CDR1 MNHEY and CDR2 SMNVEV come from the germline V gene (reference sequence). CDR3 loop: CASSATADPFNEAFF. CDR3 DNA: TGTGCCAGCAGTGCAACAGCCGACCCCTTCAATGAAGCTTTCTTT.

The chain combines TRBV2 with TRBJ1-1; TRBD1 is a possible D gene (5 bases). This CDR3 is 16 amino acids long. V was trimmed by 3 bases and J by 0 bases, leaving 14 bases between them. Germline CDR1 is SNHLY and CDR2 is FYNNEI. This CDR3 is CASSDLGWGMNTEAFF. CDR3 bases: TGTGCCAGCAGTGATTTGGGCTGGGGGATGAACACTGAAGCTTTCTTT.

CDR3 protein: CASSEGGLIYGYTF. The CDR3 nucleotides read TGTGCCAGCAGTGAGGGGGGTCTTATCTATGGCTACACCTTC. The chain links TRBV2 to TRBJ1-2, with D perhaps matching TRBD1 (5 bases). Trimming took off 3 bases at V and 4 bases at J, with 12 bases between the two ends. CDR3 length equals 14 residues. The germline V gene has CDR1 SNHLY and CDR2 FYNNEI.

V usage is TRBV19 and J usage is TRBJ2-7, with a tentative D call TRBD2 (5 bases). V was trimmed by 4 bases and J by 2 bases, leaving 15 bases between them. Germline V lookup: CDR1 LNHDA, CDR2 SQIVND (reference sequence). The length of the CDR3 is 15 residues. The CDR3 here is CASSRVEEGPYEQYF. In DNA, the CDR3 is TGTGCCAGTAGTAGGGTTGAAGAGGGCCCCTACGAGCAGTACTTC.

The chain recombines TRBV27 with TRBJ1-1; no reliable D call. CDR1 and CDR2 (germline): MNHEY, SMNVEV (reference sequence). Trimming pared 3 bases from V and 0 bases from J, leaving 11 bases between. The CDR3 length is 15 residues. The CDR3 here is CASSLEEPMNTEAFF. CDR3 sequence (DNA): TGTGCCAGCAGTTTGGAGGAACCGATGAACACTGAAGCTTTCTTT.

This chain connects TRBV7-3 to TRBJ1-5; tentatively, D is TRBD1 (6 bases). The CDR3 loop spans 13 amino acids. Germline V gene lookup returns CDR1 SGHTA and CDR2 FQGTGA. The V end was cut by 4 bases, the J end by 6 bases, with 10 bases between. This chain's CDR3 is CASSWGLGQPQHF. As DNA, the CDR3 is TGTGCCAGCAGCTGGGGGCTGGGTCAGCCCCAGCATTTT.

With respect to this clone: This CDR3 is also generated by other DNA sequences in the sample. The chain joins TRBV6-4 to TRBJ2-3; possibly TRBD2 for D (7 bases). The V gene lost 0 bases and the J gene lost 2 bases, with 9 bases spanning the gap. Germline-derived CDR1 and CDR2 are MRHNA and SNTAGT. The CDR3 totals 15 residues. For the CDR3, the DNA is TGTGCCAGCAGTGACTCGGGGGGGGCCACAGATACGCAGTATTTT. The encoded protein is CASSDSGGATDTQYF.

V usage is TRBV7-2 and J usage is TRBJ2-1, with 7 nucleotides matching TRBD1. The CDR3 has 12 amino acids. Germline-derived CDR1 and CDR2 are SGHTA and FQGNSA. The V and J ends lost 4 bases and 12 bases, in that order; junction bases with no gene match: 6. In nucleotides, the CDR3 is TGTGCCAGCAGCTCGACAGGGCCGGGGCAGTTCTTC. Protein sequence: CASSSTGPGQFF.

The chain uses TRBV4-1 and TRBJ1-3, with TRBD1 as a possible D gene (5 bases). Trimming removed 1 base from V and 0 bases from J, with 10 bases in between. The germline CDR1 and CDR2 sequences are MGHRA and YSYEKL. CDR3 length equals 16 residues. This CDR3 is CASSQGQRISGNTIYF. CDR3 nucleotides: TGCGCCAGCAGCCAAGGACAGAGGATCTCTGGAAACACCATATATTTT.

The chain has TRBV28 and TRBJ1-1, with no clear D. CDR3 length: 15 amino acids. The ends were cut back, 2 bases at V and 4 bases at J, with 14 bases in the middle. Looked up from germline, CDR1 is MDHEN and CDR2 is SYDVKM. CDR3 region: CASSLPVGSRTEAFF. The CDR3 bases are TGTGCCAGCAGTTTACCGGTCGGCAGCCGCACTGAAGCTTTCTTT.